The clone carrying this T cell receptor (beta chain) was observed a few times. This entry is derived from a study of T-cell reconstitution after alpha-beta-depleted transplantation in children. The TCRbeta library was prepared with unique molecular identifiers. TCRdb processed the PCR reads anew with MiXCR; each CDR3 protein has one entry. The sample holds around 360,000 distinct CDR3 sequences, about a tenth seen once. The length of the CDR3 is 12 residues. The germline V gene encodes CDR1 KGHDR and CDR2 SFDVKD. V was trimmed by 7 bases and J by 4 bases, leaving 7 bases between them. Sequences were derived from PBMCs from the stem cell graft donor, sampled from the stem cell graft. This chain joins TRBV24-1 and TRBJ1-5; the D gene is possibly TRBD1 (5 bases). The clonotype originates from a human donor who donated a stem cell graft to a child with acute lymphoblastic leukemia. For the CDR3, the DNA is TGTGCCACCAGCCCAGGGAATCAGCCCCAGCATTTT. Amino acid sequence: CATSPGNQPQHF.